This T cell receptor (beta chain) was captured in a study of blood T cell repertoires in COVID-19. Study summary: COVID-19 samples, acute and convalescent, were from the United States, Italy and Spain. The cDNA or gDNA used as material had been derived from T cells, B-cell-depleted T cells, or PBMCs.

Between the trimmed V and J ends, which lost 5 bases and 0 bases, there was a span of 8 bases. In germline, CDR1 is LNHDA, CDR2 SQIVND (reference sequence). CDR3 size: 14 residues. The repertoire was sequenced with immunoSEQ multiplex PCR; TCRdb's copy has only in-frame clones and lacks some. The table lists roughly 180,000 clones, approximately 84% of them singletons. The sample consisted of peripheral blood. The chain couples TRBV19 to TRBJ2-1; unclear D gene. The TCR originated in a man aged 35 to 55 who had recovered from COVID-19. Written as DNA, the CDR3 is TGTGCCAGTAGTTCTCTGTACTCCTACAATGAGCAGTTCTTC. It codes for CASSSLYSYNEQFF.